The 31 T cell receptor beta chains below were found in one sample sequenced in a study of PD-L1 blockade in urothelial cancer. Documented time point: peripheral blood 6 weeks after treatment start. TCRdb keeps only in-frame clones here, not all; method: immunoSEQ multiplex PCR. The sample consists of fewer than 85,000 clones, 85% to 90% of them appearing once. Material: PBMCs, obtained around atezolizumab (anti-PD-L1) treatment. All receptors derive from a man aged 55 to 70 with urothelial cancer.

V and J are TRBV4-1 and TRBJ2-1; D is possibly TRBD2 (6 bases). Germline assignment: CDR1 MGHRA and CDR2 YSYEKL. The CDR3 totals 17 residues. V was cut by 3 bases and J by 5 bases, with 20 bases left in between. The CDR3, as DNA: TGCGCCAGCAGCCAGCCTTATACTGCGGGGCAAGACAATGAGCAGTTCTTC. It yields the protein CASSQPYTAGQDNEQFF.

This chain connects TRBV6-4 to TRBJ1-1; 11 nucleotides align to TRBD1. J gave up 7 bases and V 6 bases, and 10 bases lay outside the gene matches. The CDR3 has 15 residues. Germline CDR1 MRHNA, CDR2 SNTAGT. For the CDR3, the DNA is TGTGCCAGCAGCGTAGAAGGACAGGGGGCCCTTGAAGCTTTCTTT. Translating it yields CASSVEGQGALEAFF.

The chain links TRBV6-1 to TRBJ1-2; D not certain. Trimming removed 6 bases from V and 1 base from J, with 15 bases in between. The CDR3 contains 15 residues. CDR1 and CDR2 from the germline V gene are MNHNS and SASEGT. The CDR3 nucleotides are TGTGCCAGCAGGACTTCCAGAAGACTTAACTATGGCTACACCTTC. Translation: CASRTSRRLNYGYTF.

The chain has TRBV9 and TRBJ2-7; weak D call: TRBD2 (7 bases). Per the germline V gene, CDR1 is SGDLS and CDR2 is YYNGEE. Trimming removed 0 bases from V and 6 bases from J, with 10 bases in between. The CDR3 has 13 residues. The CDR3 here is CASSVVGGGEQYF. The CDR3 DNA follows: TGTGCCAGCAGCGTAGTAGGGGGGGGCGAGCAGTACTTC. The variable domain in full, completed from reference TRBV9 and TRBJ2-7, reads DSGVTQTPKHLITATGQRVTLRCSPRSGDLSVYWYQQSLDQGLQFLIQYYNGEERAKGNILERFSAQQFPDLHSELNLSSLELGDSALYFCASSVVGGGEQYFGPGTRLTVT.

This rearrangement joins TRBV27 to TRBJ2-1; 9 bases line up with TRBD2. Germline V gene sequence: CDR1 MNHEY, CDR2 SMNVEV (reference sequence). The length of the CDR3 is 16 residues. V lost 4 bases and J lost 5; bases outside the gene matches: 9. Here the CDR3 reads CASSSGASGKNNEQFF. CDR3 coding DNA: TGTGCCAGCAGTTCTGGGGCTAGCGGGAAAAACAATGAGCAGTTCTTC.

The sample holds one count of this clone. The V gene is TRBV11-3, the J gene TRBJ2-3; perhaps TRBD1 as D (5 bases). Germline V gene lookup returns CDR1 SGHNT and CDR2 YENEEA. Deletions cut 3 bases from V and 1 base from J, with 11 bases between. The CDR3 runs 15 residues. The CDR3 DNA follows: TGTGCCAGCAGCTTGGGGCAGCTCGGCACAGATACGCAGTATTTT. It encodes CASSLGQLGTDTQYF.

This sequence joins TRBV7-9 and TRBJ2-3, with 8 bases fitting TRBD1. Looked up from germline, CDR1 is SEHNR and CDR2 is FQNEAQ (reference sequence). The CDR3 sequence is 14 residues long. The ends lost 4 bases at V and 5 bases at J; junction bases unmatched: 5. The CDR3 here is CASSSTGAGDTQYF. As DNA, the CDR3 is TGTGCCAGCAGCTCGACAGGGGCTGGAGATACGCAGTATTTT.

The rearrangement uses TRBV30 and TRBJ1-1; D gene unclear. This CDR3 contains 11 residues. Germline CDR1 and CDR2: GTSNPN and SVGIG (reference sequence). V dropped 2 bases and J dropped 6 bases, with 7 bases sitting between them. The CDR3 sequence: CAWSTLAEAFF. CDR3 coding DNA: TGTGCCTGGAGTACTCTCGCTGAAGCTTTCTTT.

Only one count was recorded for this clone. The gene calls are TRBV7-2 and TRBJ2-7; no firm D call. The ends were cut back, 5 bases at V and 1 base at J, with 15 bases in the middle. The CDR3 consists of 15 residues. Per germline, CDR1 SGHTA and CDR2 FQGNSA. CDR3 in amino acids: CASSLPLAESYEQYF. The DNA for the CDR3 is TGTGCCAGCAGCCTCCCCCTGGCCGAATCCTACGAGCAGTACTTC.

This clone was counted a few times. V and J are TRBV5-5 and TRBJ1-2; possible D gene TRBD1, 5 bases. The CDR3 runs 13 residues. V lost 3 bases and J lost 8, with 14 bases in between. Germline CDR1 reads SGHKS; CDR2 reads YYEKEE (reference sequence). The CDR3, as DNA: TGTGCCAGCAGCTACCAGGATAGGACAGGCTACACCTTC. Its translation: CASSYQDRTGYTF.

The chain recombines TRBV5-8 with TRBJ1-2; D gene uncertain. CDR1 and CDR2 from the germline V gene are SGHTS and YDEGEE. V was clipped by 2 bases and J by 3 bases, with 5 bases between them. This CDR3 has 12 amino acids. CDR3 bases: TGTGCCAGCAGCTTTCCAGACTATGGCTACACCTTC. Amino acids: CASSFPDYGYTF. The entire variable domain, with the rest obtained from reference TRBV5-8 and TRBJ1-2, is as follows: EAGVTQSPTHLIKTRGQQATLRCSPISGHTSVYWYQQALGLGLQFLLWYDEGEERNRGNFPPRFSGRQFPNYSSELNVNALELEDSALYLCASSFPDYGYTFGSGTRLTVV.

The V and J genes are TRBV19 and TRBJ2-7; a weak D match, TRBD1 (5 bases). Germline-derived CDR1 and CDR2 are LNHDA and SQIVND (reference sequence). V lost 3 bases and J 2 bases, leaving 17 bases between the germline ends. The CDR3 is 16 residues long. The CDR3 DNA sequence: TGTGCCAGTAGTATGAGTACAGGACGACGGACCTACGAGCAGTACTTC. This encodes CASSMSTGRRTYEQYF.

The rearrangement uses TRBV13 and TRBJ2-7; 8 bases fit TRBD2. The germline V gene encodes CDR1 PRHDT and CDR2 FYEKMQ (reference sequence). The CDR3 covers 16 residues. V dropped 2 bases and J dropped 4; count of bases not matched to a gene: 10. CDR3 DNA: TGTGCCAGCAGCTTAAGGCGAGGTCGGGAGGGGTACGAGCAGTACTTC. The encoded protein is CASSLRRGREGYEQYF.

The chain uses TRBV6-6 and TRBJ1-3; D is unclear. This CDR3 has 12 amino acids. V lost 2 bases and J 4 bases, leaving 3 bases between the germline ends. From germline, CDR1 is MNHNY and CDR2 SVGAGI (reference sequence). The chain's CDR3 is CASSYQGNTIYF. For the CDR3, the DNA is TGTGCCAGCAGTTACCAGGGAAACACCATATATTTT.

The chain uses TRBV6-1 and TRBJ1-1; D is perhaps TRBD1 (5 bases). The CDR3 consists of 15 residues. V was shortened by 1 base and J by 2 bases, with 11 bases between the two germline ends. Germline CDR1 MNHNS, CDR2 SASEGT. CDR3 nucleotide sequence: TGTGCCAGCAGTGAAGGGGAGGGGATAAACACTGAAGCTTTCTTT. Translating gives CASSEGEGINTEAFF.

This chain joins TRBV18 and TRBJ2-7; 7 nucleotides agree with TRBD1. There are 11 residues in the CDR3. V gave up 9 bases and J gave up 3 bases; unmatched junction bases: 2. CDR1 and CDR2 from the germline V gene are KGHSH and LQKENI. The CDR3 spells CASGQDYEQYF. The CDR3, as DNA: TGTGCCAGTGGACAGGACTACGAGCAGTACTTC. The complete variable domain, with remaining parts taken from reference TRBV18 and TRBJ2-7, reads NAGVMQNPRHLVRRRGQEARLRCSPMKGHSHVYWYRQLPEEGLKFMVYLQKENIIDESGMPKERFSAEFPKEGPSILRIQQVVRGDSAAYFCASGQDYEQYFGPGTRLTVT.

The chain recombines TRBV27 with TRBJ2-2; D is perhaps TRBD2 (7 bases). This CDR3 region has 16 residues. Trimming cost V 6 bases and J 5 bases, with 19 bases left between them. Germline V lookup: CDR1 MNHEY, CDR2 SMNVEV (reference sequence). Here the CDR3 reads CASRLVSGGRTGELFF. The CDR3 nucleotides read TGTGCCAGCAGACTTGTTTCCGGGGGGCGTACCGGGGAGCTGTTTTTT.

This CDR3 is CASRDKRDQPQHF. CDR3 nucleotide sequence: TGTGCCAGTAGAGATAAGAGGGATCAGCCCCAGCATTTT. V gene TRBV19 combines with J gene TRBJ1-5; no clear D. CDR1 LNHDA and CDR2 SQIVND come from the germline V gene (reference sequence). This CDR3 is built from 13 residues. V was cut by 6 bases and J by 5 bases, with 11 bases left in between. The full variable domain, in which reference TRBV19 and TRBJ1-5 provide the parts outside the CDR3, is DGGITQSPKYLFRKEGQNVTLSCEQNLNHDAMYWYRQDPGQGLRLIYYSQIVNDFQKGDIAEGYSVSREKKESFPLTVTSAQKNPTAFYLCASRDKRDQPQHFGDGTRLSIL.

The chain links TRBV7-3 to TRBJ2-5; TRBD2 aligns across 10 bases. The germline CDR1 and CDR2 sequences are SGHTA and FQGTGA. The CDR3 is 16 amino acids. The V gene end was trimmed by 3 bases and the J gene end by 0 bases; junction bases not matched to a gene: 4. CDR3 residues: CASSFGTSAYQETQYF. Here the CDR3 DNA reads TGTGCCAGCAGCTTCGGGACTAGCGCGTACCAAGAGACCCAGTACTTC.

This clone was recorded once. V and J are TRBV6-1 and TRBJ2-1; 8 nucleotides line up with TRBD2. V dropped 8 bases and J dropped 4; count of bases not matched to a gene: 10. Germline V gives CDR1 MNHNS, CDR2 SASEGT. The CDR3 extends over 15 amino acids. The CDR3: CASGRGLAGYNEQFF. DNA of the CDR3: TGTGCCAGCGGACGGGGGCTAGCGGGTTACAATGAGCAGTTCTTC.

Only one count was recorded for this clone. The chain joins TRBV5-6 to TRBJ2-5; 7 bases align to TRBD1. CDR3 length: 14 amino acids. V shed 2 bases, J shed 5 bases, and the junction held 6 bases outside the gene matches. CDR1 and CDR2 from the germline V gene are SGHDT and YYEEEE. CDR3 in amino acids: CASSFRGLRETQYF. CDR3 bases: TGTGCCAGCAGCTTTAGGGGGCTTCGGGAGACCCAGTACTTC. Variable domain in full (rest from reference TRBV5-6 and TRBJ2-5): DAGVTQSPTHLIKTRGQQVTLRCSPKSGHDTVSWYQQALGQGPQFIFQYYEEEERQRGNFPDRFSGHQFPNYSSELNVNALLLGDSALYLCASSFRGLRETQYFGPGTRLLVL.

The chain employs TRBV5-1 and TRBJ1-1; TRBD1 agrees at 8 bases. This CDR3 is 14 amino acids long. CDR1 is SGHRS, CDR2 YFSETQ, per germline. Germline trimming cut 3 bases from V and 4 bases from J; bases unmatched to any gene: 5. This CDR3 reads CASSSDRVITEAFF. For the CDR3, the DNA is TGCGCCAGCAGCTCGGACAGGGTAATCACTGAAGCTTTCTTT. The whole variable domain, remainder taken from reference TRBV5-1 and TRBJ1-1, is KAGVTQTPRYLIKTRGQQVTLSCSPISGHRSVSWYQQTPGQGLQFLFEYFSETQRNKGNFPGRFSGRQFSNSRSEMNVSTLELGDSALYLCASSSDRVITEAFFGQGTRLTVV.

In this sample, this clone turned up once. This sequence joins TRBV25-1 and TRBJ2-5, with D tentatively TRBD1 (5 bases). Germline-derived CDR1 and CDR2 are MGHDK and SYGVNS. V was cut by 2 bases and J by 2 bases, with 9 bases left in between. CDR3 size: 14 residues. In DNA, the CDR3 is TGTGCCAGCAGTGAAGTCAGACAGCAAGAGACCCAGTACTTC. This codes for CASSEVRQQETQYF.

J is TRBJ2-7 and V is TRBV5-6; 10 nucleotides agree with TRBD2. The CDR3 covers 13 residues. The V gene end was trimmed by 2 bases and the J gene end by 5 bases; junction bases not matched to a gene: 1. In germline, CDR1 is SGHDT, CDR2 YYEEEE. This CDR3 is CASSLGTSDEQYF. Written as DNA, the CDR3 is TGTGCCAGCAGCTTAGGGACTAGCGACGAGCAGTACTTC.

This clone showed up just a few times. CDR3 nucleotides: TGTGCCAGCAACCTTGGACAGGGGGCCTACGAGCAGTACTTC. As protein: CASNLGQGAYEQYF. V is TRBV6-5 and J is TRBJ2-7; TRBD1 matches 10 bases. CDR3 size: 14 residues. From germline, CDR1 is MNHEY and CDR2 SVGAGI. Trimming removed 7 bases from V and 2 bases from J; junction bases left unmatched: 5.

The gene calls are TRBV11-2 and TRBJ1-4; 7 bases are shared with TRBD1. There are 17 residues in the CDR3. V shed 2 bases, J shed 8 bases, and the junction held 14 bases outside the gene matches. In germline, CDR1 is SGHAT, CDR2 FQNNGV. The CDR3 sequence is CASSLQDRVPRGEKLFF. Written as DNA, the CDR3 is TGTGCCAGCAGCTTACAAGACAGGGTACCTAGAGGGGAAAAACTGTTTTTT.

The V call is TRBV18, the J call TRBJ2-7; no definite D call. The V end lost 1 base, the J end lost 4 bases, and 8 bases lay between the germline ends. The CDR3 is 13 amino acids. CDR1 is KGHSH and CDR2 is LQKENI in the germline V gene. The CDR3 protein is CASSPQHGYEQYF. The CDR3 DNA is TGTGCCAGCTCACCACAGCACGGGTACGAGCAGTACTTC.

The chain links TRBV5-6 to TRBJ1-6; no clear D. Between the trimmed V and J ends, which lost 2 bases and 0 bases, there was a span of 12 bases. The CDR3 is made up of 17 amino acids. Germline CDR1 SGHDT, CDR2 YYEEEE. The CDR3 DNA follows: TGTGCCAGCAGCTTCCGCGGGGTGAGCTCCTATAATTCACCCCTCCACTTT. It encodes CASSFRGVSSYNSPLHF.

The table lists this clone with a count of one. The chain combines TRBV18 with TRBJ1-1; tentative D call: TRBD1 (6 bases). V shed 3 bases and J shed 0 bases, with 14 bases lying between them. CDR1 KGHSH and CDR2 LQKENI come from the germline V gene. The CDR3 loop spans 16 amino acids. As DNA, the CDR3 is TGTGCCAGCTCACCCCGGGACACCCGCATGAACACTGAAGCTTTCTTT. Translation gives CASSPRDTRMNTEAFF.

The chain is built from TRBV7-9 and TRBJ2-7; 9 bases match TRBD2. The V and J ends lost 8 bases and 1 base, in that order; junction bases with no gene match: 12. CDR1 is SEHNR and CDR2 is FQNEAQ in the germline V gene (reference sequence). The CDR3 is 16 amino acids. The CDR3 nucleotides read TGTGCCAGCTCACCCCCGCAGCGGGGGGTTTCCTACGAGCAGTACTTC. It encodes CASSPPQRGVSYEQYF.

The CDR3 DNA follows: TGTGCCAGCAGCTCCGGGGGGACGAGGAACACTGAAGCTTTCTTT. Protein sequence: CASSSGGTRNTEAFF. The chain combines TRBV11-2 with TRBJ1-1; maybe TRBD1 (5 bases). CDR1 SGHAT and CDR2 FQNNGV come from the germline V gene. This CDR3 comprises 15 residues. V gave up 4 bases and J gave up 1 base, with 13 bases separating them.